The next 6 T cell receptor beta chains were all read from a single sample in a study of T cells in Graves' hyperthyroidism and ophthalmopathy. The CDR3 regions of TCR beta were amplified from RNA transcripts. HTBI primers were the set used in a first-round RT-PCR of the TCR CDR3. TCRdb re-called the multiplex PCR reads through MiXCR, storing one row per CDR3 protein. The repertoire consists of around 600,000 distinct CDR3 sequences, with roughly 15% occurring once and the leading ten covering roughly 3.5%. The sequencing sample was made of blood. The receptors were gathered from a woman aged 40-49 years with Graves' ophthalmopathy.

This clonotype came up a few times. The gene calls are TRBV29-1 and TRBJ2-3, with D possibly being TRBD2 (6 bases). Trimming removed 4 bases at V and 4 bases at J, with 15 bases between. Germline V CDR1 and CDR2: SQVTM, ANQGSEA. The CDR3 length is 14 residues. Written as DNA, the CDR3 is TGCAGCGTTGGTAGCGGAGGGCTCCCAGATACGCAGTATTTT. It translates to CSVGSGGLPDTQYF.

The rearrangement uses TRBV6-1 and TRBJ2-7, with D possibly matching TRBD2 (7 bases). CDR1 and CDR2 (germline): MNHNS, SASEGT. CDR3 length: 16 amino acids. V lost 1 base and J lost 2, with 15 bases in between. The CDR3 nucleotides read TGTGCCAGCAGTGAAGGGAGAGGGGGGGCCACCTACGAGCAGTACTTC. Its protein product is CASSEGRGGATYEQYF.

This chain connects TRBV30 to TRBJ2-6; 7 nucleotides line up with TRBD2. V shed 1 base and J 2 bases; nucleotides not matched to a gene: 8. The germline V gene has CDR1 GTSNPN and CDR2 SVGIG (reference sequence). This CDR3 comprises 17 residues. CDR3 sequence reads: CAWSAVAGIPGANVLTF. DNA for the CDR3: TGTGCCTGGAGTGCGGTAGCGGGTATACCTGGGGCCAACGTCCTGACTTTC.

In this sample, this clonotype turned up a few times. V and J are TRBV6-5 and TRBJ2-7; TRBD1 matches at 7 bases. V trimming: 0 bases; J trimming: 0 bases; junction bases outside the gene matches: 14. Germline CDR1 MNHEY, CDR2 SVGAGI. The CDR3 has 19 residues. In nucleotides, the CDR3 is TGTGCCAGCAGTTACTCTTCGGCAGGGGGTACTTCAAGCTCCTACGAGCAGTACTTC. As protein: CASSYSSAGGTSSSYEQYF.

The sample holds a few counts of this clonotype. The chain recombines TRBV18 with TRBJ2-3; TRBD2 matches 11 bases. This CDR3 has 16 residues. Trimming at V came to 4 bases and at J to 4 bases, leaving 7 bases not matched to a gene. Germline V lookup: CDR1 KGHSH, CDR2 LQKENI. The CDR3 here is CASSQGLAGGSDTQYF. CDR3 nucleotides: TGTGCCAGCTCACAGGGCCTAGCGGGAGGTTCAGATACGCAGTATTTT.

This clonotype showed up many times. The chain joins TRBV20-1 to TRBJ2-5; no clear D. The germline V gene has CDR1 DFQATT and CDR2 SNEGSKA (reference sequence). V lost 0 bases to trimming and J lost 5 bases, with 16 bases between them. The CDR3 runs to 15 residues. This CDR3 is CSARDSVGHWETQYF. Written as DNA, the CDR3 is TGCAGTGCTAGAGATTCGGTCGGCCACTGGGAGACCCAGTACTTC.